This entry describes one T cell receptor (beta chain). The antigen is undetermined. Mismatch with germline at one junction end may stem from a read error. TCRdb keeps only in-frame clones here, not all; method: immunoSEQ multiplex PCR. The sample comprises 130,000 to 150,000 clones, 70% to 90% of which are singletons, and under 2.5% rests with the top ten. The length of the CDR3 is 13 residues. CDR1 SSHAT and CDR2 FNYEAQ come from the germline V gene (reference sequence). The data originate from a study of T cell responses to AZD1222 COVID-19 vaccine. Looking at the study overall: Investigators merged groups given second doses at roughly 4 or roughly 12 weeks.

Findings and limits, study-wide: Baseline seropositivity occurred in only a handful of AZD1222 recipients. Regions 160-218 and 743-854 held dominance among vaccine-associated CD4 TCRs, which spanned spike. Vaccination with two AZD1222 doses was followed by a rise in Spike-specific TCR breadth and depth.

The TCR was taken from an adult in good health. The chain links TRBV7-7 to TRBJ2-2; 7 nucleotides align to TRBD1. Sequenced material: peripheral blood, taken on day 0 of AZD1222 vaccination. The CDR3 bases are TGTGCTAGCAGCGCCCGACAGGGAGGGGAGCTGTTTTTT. Its protein product is CASSARQGGELFF.